This entry concerns a single T cell receptor (beta chain). The antigen remains undetermined. This entry is derived from a study of cytomegalovirus exposure and HLA in healthy donors. The PCR made use of 60 Vbeta and 13 Jbeta primers. Per the original methods: There were about 80 million unique TCR beta chains by a later count, and about 11 million of them were shared. Method: immunoSEQ multiplex PCR; TCRdb's copy keeps in-frame clones and lacks some. The V and J calls and clone size were taken over from that table, and D and trimming were inferred from the DNA. The clone table shows about 160,000 clones, with the ten largest holding 2% to 2.5%. Study-wide findings and caveats: Researchers reported from a later analysis that most CMV-associated TCR beta chains appeared HLA-restricted. Associated with cytomegalovirus, according to the listing, were approximately 160 TCR beta chains. Available immune exposure information was restricted to CMV serostatus only.

The sequenced material came from PBMCs. The TCR comes from a man in his thirties or forties in good health and CMV-seronegative.

CDR3 sequence reads: CASTSGTGFYEQYF. The DNA for the CDR3 is TGTGCCAGCACTTCCGGGACAGGGTTCTACGAGCAGTACTTC. The J gene is TRBJ2-7, the V gene TRBV6-6; 9 bases are shared with TRBD1. The CDR3 is 14 residues long. V was clipped by 7 bases and J by 3 bases; unmatched bases: 7. The germline V gene encodes CDR1 MNHNY and CDR2 SVGAGI (reference sequence).